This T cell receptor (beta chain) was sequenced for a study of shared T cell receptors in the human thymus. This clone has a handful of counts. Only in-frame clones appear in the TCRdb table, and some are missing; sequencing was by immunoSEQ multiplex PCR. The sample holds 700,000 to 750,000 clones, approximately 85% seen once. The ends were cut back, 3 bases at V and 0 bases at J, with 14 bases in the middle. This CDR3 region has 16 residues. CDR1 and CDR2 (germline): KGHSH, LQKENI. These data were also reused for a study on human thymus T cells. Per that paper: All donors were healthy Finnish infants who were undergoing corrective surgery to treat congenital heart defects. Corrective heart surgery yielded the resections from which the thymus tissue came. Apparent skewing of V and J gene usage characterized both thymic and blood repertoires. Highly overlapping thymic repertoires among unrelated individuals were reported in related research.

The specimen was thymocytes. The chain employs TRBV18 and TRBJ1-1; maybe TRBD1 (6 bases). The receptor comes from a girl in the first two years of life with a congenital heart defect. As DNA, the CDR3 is TGTGCCAGCTCACCGGACAGCCTAAAAATGAACACTGAAGCTTTCTTT. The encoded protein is CASSPDSLKMNTEAFF.